This passage covers 9 T cell receptor beta chains from one sample sequenced in a study of cytomegalovirus exposure and HLA in healthy donors. Amplification used 60 Vbeta primers and 13 Jbeta primers. Repertoires were generated with immunoSEQ multiplex PCR, while TCRdb's copy carries only in-frame clones and drops some. The table lists about 86,000 clones, roughly 83% of them singletons. Source material: PBMCs. The receptors originated from a middle-aged woman in good health and CMV-seropositive.

V and J are TRBV2 and TRBJ1-5, with TRBD1 matching 7 bases. CDR3 length: 15 amino acids. V gave up 1 base and J gave up 4 bases; unmatched junction bases: 4. The germline V gene has CDR1 SNHLY and CDR2 FYNNEI. The CDR3 protein is CASSEGQGVNQPQHF. CDR3 DNA sequence: TGTGCCAGCAGTGAAGGGCAGGGGGTAAATCAGCCCCAGCATTTT. Looking up the rest from reference TRBV2 and TRBJ1-5 gives the full variable domain: EPEVTQTPSHQVTQMGQEVILRCVPISNHLYFYWYRQILGQKVEFLVSFYNNEISEKSEIFDDQFSVERPDGSNFTLKIRSTKLEDSAMYFCASSEGQGVNQPQHFGDGTRLSIL.

V gene TRBV9 combines with J gene TRBJ1-2; no clear D gene. The V end lost 0 bases, the J end lost 4 bases, and 13 bases lay between the germline ends. CDR1 is SGDLS, CDR2 YYNGEE, per germline. This CDR3 contains 15 residues. CDR3 protein: CASSVGTLKGYGYTF. As DNA, the CDR3 is TGTGCCAGCAGCGTAGGGACTCTCAAAGGCTATGGCTACACCTTC.

The chain uses TRBV14 and TRBJ2-7; 10 bases are a match to TRBD1. The V gene's germline CDR1 is SGHDN and CDR2 FVKESK. CDR3 length: 17 residues. V gave up 3 bases and J gave up 4 bases; unmatched junction bases: 12. CDR3 residues: CASSHGGQGSSPYEQYF. The CDR3 bases are TGTGCCAGCAGCCACGGGGGACAGGGGTCGAGCCCTTACGAGCAGTACTTC. Drawing the rest from reference TRBV14 and TRBJ2-7, the complete variable domain is EAGVTQFPSHSVIEKGQTVTLRCDPISGHDNLYWYRRVMGKEIKFLLHFVKESKQDESGMPNNRFLAERTGGTYSTLKVQPAELEDSGVYFCASSHGGQGSSPYEQYFGPGTRLTVT.

Notes on this clone: One end of the junction fails to match germline, which may point to a read error. Other DNA variants within this sample encode the same CDR3. This chain connects TRBV7-9 to TRBJ1-3; D gene uncertain. The CDR3 runs to 15 residues. CDR1 is SEHNR, CDR2 FQNEAQ, per germline (reference sequence). CDR3: CASSLVSVSGNTIYF. CDR3 DNA sequence: TGCGCCAGCAGCTTAGTGTCAGTCTCTGGAAACACCATATATTTT.

The chain is built from TRBV18 and TRBJ1-5, with D perhaps matching TRBD1 (6 bases). V lost 2 bases and J lost 6, with 17 bases in between. From germline, CDR1 is KGHSH and CDR2 LQKENI. The CDR3 consists of 16 residues. DNA of the CDR3: TGTGCCAGCTCACCAAAACAGGGAGCGACTGCTCAGCCCCAGCATTTT. This encodes CASSPKQGATAQPQHF.

The CDR3 sequence: CASSTTDRGLSETQYF. The CDR3 coding sequence is TGCGCCAGCAGCACCACGGACAGGGGGTTGTCGGAGACCCAGTACTTC. The V gene is TRBV5-1, the J gene TRBJ2-5; 10 bases map to TRBD1. This CDR3 has 16 residues. V lost 4 bases, J lost 5 bases, and 11 bases stayed unmatched. The germline CDR1 and CDR2 sequences are SGHRS and YFSETQ.

The chain couples TRBV30 to TRBJ1-2; D gene ambiguous. Deletions cut 5 bases from V and 3 bases from J, with 22 bases between. The CDR3 totals 16 residues. CDR1 and CDR2 from the germline V gene are GTSNPN and SVGIG (reference sequence). DNA for the CDR3: TGTGCCTGGGCTTTGGGAGGGCCTTCCTTGTACTATGGCTACACCTTC. It specifies CAWALGGPSLYYGYTF.

The rearrangement uses TRBV30 and TRBJ1-1; D is possibly TRBD1 (5 bases). Germline V gene data show CDR1 as GTSNPN and CDR2 as SVGIG (reference sequence). Between the trimmed V and J ends, which lost 3 bases and 9 bases, there was a span of 17 bases. The CDR3 is made up of 13 amino acids. CDR3 nucleotides: TGTGCCTGGAGAAGGGGCGCGGGATCAAAAGCTTTCTTT. Translating gives CAWRRGAGSKAFF.

The chain joins TRBV2 to TRBJ1-1, with TRBD1 as a possible D gene (6 bases). The germline V and J ends were trimmed by 1 base and 7 bases, with 10 bases remaining between them. CDR1 SNHLY and CDR2 FYNNEI come from the germline V gene. CDR3 size: 13 residues. CDR3 nucleotides: TGTGCCAGCAGTGAAGACAGGGTTAGTGAAGCTTTCTTT. It translates to CASSEDRVSEAFF.